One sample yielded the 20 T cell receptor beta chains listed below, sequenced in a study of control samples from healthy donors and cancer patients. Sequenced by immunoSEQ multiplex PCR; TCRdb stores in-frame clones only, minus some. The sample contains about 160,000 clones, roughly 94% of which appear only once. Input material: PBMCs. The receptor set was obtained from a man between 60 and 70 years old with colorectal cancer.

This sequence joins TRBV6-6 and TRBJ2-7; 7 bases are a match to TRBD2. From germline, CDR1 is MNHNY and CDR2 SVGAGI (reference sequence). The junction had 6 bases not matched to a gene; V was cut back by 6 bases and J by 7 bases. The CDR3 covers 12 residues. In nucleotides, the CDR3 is TGTGCCAGCAGACAGACGCGGGAGGAGCAGTACTTC. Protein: CASRQTREEQYF.

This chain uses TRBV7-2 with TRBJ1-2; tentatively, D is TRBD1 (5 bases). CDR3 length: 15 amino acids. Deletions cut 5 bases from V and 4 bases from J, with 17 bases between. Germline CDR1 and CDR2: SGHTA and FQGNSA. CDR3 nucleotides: TGTGCCAGCAGCCCTGGGGGGAGGAAAAGCTATGGCTACACCTTC. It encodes CASSPGGRKSYGYTF.

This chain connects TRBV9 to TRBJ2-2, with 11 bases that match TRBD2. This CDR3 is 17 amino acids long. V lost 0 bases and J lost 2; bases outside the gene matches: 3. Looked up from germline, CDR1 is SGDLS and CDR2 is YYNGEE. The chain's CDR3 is CASSVALAGGNTGELFF. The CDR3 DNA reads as TGTGCCAGCAGCGTAGCGCTAGCGGGGGGAAACACCGGGGAGCTGTTTTTT.

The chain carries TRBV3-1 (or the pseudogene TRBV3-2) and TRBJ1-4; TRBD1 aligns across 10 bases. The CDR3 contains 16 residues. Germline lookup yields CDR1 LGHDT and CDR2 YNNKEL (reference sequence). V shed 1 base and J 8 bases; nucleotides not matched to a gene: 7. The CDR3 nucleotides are TGTGCCAGCAGCCAAGCTTCGACAGGGGGCAAGGAAAAACTGTTTTTT. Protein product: CASSQASTGGKEKLFF.

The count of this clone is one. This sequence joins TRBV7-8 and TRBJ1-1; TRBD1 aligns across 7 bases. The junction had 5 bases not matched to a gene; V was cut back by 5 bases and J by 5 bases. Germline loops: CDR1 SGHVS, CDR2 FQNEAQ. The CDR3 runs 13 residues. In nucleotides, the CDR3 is TGTGCCAGCAGCCTCTTCAGGGGGACTGAAGCTTTCTTT. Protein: CASSLFRGTEAFF.

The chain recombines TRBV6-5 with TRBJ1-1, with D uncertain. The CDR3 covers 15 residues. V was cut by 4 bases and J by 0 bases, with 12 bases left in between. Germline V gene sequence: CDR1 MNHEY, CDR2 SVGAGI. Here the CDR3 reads CASSFLDGMNTEAFF. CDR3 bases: TGTGCCAGCAGTTTTCTGGACGGGATGAACACTGAAGCTTTCTTT.

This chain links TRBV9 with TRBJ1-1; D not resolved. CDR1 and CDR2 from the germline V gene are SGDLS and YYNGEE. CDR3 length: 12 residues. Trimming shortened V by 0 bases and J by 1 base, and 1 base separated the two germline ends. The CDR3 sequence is CASSVENTEAFF. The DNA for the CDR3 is TGTGCCAGCAGCGTAGAGAACACTGAAGCTTTCTTT.

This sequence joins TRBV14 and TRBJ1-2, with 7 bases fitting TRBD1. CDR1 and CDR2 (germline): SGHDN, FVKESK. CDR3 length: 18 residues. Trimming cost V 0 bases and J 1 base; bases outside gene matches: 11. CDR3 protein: CASSQDTPHRDSNYGYTF. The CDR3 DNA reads TGTGCCAGCAGCCAAGATACTCCACACCGGGACAGTAACTATGGCTACACCTTC. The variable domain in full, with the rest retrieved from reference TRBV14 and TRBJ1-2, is EAGVTQFPSHSVIEKGQTVTLRCDPISGHDNLYWYRRVMGKEIKFLLHFVKESKQDESGMPNNRFLAERTGGTYSTLKVQPAELEDSGVYFCASSQDTPHRDSNYGYTFGSGTRLTVV.

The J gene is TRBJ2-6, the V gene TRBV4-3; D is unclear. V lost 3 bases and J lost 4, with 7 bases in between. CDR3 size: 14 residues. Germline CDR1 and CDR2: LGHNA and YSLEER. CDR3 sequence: CASSQGNGANVLTF. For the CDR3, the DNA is TGCGCCAGCAGCCAGGGGAACGGGGCCAACGTCCTGACTTTC.

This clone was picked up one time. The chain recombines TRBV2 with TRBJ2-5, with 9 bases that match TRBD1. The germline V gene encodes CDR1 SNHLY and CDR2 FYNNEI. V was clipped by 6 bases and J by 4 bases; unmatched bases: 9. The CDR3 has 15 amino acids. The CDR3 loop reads CASSEQGARRETQYF. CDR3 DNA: TGTGCCAGCAGCGAACAGGGGGCCCGGAGAGAGACCCAGTACTTC.

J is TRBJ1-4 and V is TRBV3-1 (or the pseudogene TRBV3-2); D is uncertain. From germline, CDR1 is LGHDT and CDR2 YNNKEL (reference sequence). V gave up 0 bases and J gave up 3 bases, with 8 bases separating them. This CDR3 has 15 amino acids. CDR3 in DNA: TGTGCCAGCAGCCAAGACGGCGCGGCTAATGAAAAACTGTTTTTT. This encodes CASSQDGAANEKLFF.

The CDR3 reads CATSGGQAFAGELFF. CDR3 DNA: TGTGCCACCAGCGGGGGACAGGCTTTCGCCGGGGAGCTGTTTTTT. The chain is built from TRBV24-1 and TRBJ2-2, with 8 bases matching TRBD1. The V and J ends lost 7 bases and 6 bases, in that order; junction bases with no gene match: 9. This CDR3 contains 15 residues. Germline lookup yields CDR1 KGHDR and CDR2 SFDVKD.

The CDR3 loop is CASSKQRGAVPEAFF. Written as DNA, the CDR3 is TGTGCCAGCAGCAAACAAAGGGGGGCTGTGCCTGAAGCTTTCTTT. The chain has TRBV13 and TRBJ1-1; the D gene is possibly TRBD1 (6 bases). This CDR3 contains 15 residues. V gave up 5 bases and J gave up 6 bases, with 19 bases separating them. Germline CDR1 and CDR2: PRHDT and FYEKMQ (reference sequence).

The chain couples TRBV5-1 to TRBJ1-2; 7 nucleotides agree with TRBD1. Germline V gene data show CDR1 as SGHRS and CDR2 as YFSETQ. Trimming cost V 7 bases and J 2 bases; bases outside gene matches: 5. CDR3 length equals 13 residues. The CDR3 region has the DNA TGCGCCAGCGGATCGACAGGGAACTATGGCTACACCTTC. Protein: CASGSTGNYGYTF.

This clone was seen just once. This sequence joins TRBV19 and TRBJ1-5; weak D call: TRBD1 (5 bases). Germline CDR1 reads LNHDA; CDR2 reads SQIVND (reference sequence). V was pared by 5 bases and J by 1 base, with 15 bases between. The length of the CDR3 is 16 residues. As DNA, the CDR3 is TGTGCCAGTAGTCCCCTGGAGGGGAGAAGCAATCAGCCCCAGCATTTT. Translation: CASSPLEGRSNQPQHF.

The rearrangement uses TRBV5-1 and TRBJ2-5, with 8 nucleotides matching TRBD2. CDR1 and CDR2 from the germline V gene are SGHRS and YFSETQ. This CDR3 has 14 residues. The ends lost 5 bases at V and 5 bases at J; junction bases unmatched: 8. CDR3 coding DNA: TGCGCCAGCAGTCCCGGGACTAGTATGGAGACCCAGTACTTC. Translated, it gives CASSPGTSMETQYF.

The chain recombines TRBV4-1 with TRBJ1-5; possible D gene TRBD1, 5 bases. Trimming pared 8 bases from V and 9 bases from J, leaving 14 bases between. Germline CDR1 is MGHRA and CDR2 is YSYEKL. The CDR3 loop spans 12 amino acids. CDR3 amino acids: CASGTTGRPQHF. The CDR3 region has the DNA TGCGCCAGCGGGACGACGGGAAGGCCCCAGCATTTT.

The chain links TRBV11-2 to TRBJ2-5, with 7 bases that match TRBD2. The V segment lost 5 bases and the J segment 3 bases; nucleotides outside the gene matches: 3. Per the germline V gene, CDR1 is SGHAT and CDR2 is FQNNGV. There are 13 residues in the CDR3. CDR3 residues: CASSIGLEETQYF. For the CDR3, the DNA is TGTGCCAGCAGCATCGGACTAGAAGAGACCCAGTACTTC.

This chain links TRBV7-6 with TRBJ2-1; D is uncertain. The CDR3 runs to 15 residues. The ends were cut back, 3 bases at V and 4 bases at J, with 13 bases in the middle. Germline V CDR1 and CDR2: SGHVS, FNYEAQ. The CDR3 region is CASSFSGSTYNEQFF. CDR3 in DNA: TGTGCCAGCAGCTTCTCCGGGTCAACATACAATGAGCAGTTCTTC.

DNA for the CDR3: TGTGCCAGCAGTAATTCCGGGACAGGGAGCTATGGCTACACCTTC. Residues: CASSNSGTGSYGYTF. This chain links TRBV2 with TRBJ1-2; TRBD1 agrees at 9 bases. The CDR3 has 15 residues. The germline CDR1 and CDR2 sequences are SNHLY and FYNNEI. V shed 5 bases, J shed 4 bases, and the junction held 8 bases outside the gene matches.